The present TCR beta chain was sequenced within a study of T cells after yellow fever vaccination. Study-level background: With SMART-Seq v4 Ultra Low Input, the fractions containing low cell numbers were prepared.

CDR3 length: 14 amino acids. V was clipped by 7 bases and J by 5 bases, with 15 bases between them. The germline gives CDR1 LNHDA, CDR2 SQIVND (reference sequence). One entry per CDR3 protein results from TCRdb running MiXCR on the 5' RACE reads. The table lists around 530,000 distinct CDR3 sequences, approximately 16% of them singletons. This clonotype has a handful of counts. Sample: PBMCs, taken 5 days after the first yellow fever vaccination. The chain uses TRBV19 and TRBJ2-1, with a weak D call TRBD1 (6 bases). This clonotype originated in a man aged 18 to 30 who received the YFV17D yellow fever vaccine. As DNA, the CDR3 is TGTGCCAGTACCCGGAGCAGGGGCGACAATGAGCAGTTCTTC. This gives the protein CASTRSRGDNEQFF. Complete variable domain (other parts from reference TRBV19 and TRBJ2-1): DGGITQSPKYLFRKEGQNVTLSCEQNLNHDAMYWYRQDPGQGLRLIYYSQIVNDFQKGDIAEGYSVSREKKESFPLTVTSAQKNPTAFYLCASTRSRGDNEQFFGPGTRLTVL.